The clone carrying this TCR beta chain was observed a few times. Its target is not known. V was shortened by 4 bases and J by 4 bases, with 11 bases between the two germline ends. Germline lookup yields CDR1 SGHRS and CDR2 YFSETQ. The CDR3 runs to 14 residues. The source of the sample is a study of identical twins. Template switching created a universal primer site, and the cDNA included unique molecular identifiers. TCRdb reanalysed the 5' RACE reads using MiXCR and keeps one entry per CDR3 protein. The sample includes about 810,000 distinct CDR3 sequences, 9% to 15% of them seen just once. The study, taken as a whole, reports: The more abundant beta clonotypes in cord blood had fewer insertions, and memory repertoires did not show this. In beta out-of-frame sequences, the excess sharing between twins was weaker.

Among all donors, each was a healthy Caucasian. The same sample was also used in a study of yellow fever vaccine responses in identical twins.

This chain connects TRBV5-1 to TRBJ1-4; D is possibly TRBD1 (5 bases). The sequence derives from a woman aged 18-29 years in good health. Sequencing input: PBMCs. CDR3 protein: CASSPGTDNEKLFF. CDR3 sequence (DNA): TGCGCCAGCAGCCCCGGGACCGATAATGAAAAACTGTTTTTT.